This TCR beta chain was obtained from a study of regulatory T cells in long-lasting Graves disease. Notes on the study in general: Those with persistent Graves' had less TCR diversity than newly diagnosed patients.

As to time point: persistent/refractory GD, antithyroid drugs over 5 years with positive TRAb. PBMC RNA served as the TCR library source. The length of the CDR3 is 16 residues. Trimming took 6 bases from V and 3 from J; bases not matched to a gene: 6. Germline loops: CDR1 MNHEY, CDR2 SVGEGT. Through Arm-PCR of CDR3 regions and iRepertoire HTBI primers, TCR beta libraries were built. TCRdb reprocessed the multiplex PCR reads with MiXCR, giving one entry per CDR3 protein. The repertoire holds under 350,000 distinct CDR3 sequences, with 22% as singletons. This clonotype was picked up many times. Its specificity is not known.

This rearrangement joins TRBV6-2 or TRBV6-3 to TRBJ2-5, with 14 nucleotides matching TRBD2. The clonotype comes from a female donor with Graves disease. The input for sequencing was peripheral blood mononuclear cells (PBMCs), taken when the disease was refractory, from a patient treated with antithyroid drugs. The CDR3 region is CASREAGLAGEETQYF. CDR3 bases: TGTGCCAGCAGGGAAGCGGGACTAGCGGGAGAAGAGACCCAGTACTTC.